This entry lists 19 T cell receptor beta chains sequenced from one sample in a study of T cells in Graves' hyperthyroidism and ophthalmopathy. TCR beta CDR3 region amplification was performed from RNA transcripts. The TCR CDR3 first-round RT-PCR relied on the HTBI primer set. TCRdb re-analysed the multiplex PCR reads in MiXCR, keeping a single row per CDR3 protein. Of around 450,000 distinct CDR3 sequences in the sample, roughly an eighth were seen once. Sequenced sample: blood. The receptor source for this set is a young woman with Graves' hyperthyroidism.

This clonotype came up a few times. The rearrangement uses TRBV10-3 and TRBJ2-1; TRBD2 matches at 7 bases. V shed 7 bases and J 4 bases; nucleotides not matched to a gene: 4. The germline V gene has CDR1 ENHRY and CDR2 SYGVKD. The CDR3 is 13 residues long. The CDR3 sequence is CAITAGEYNEQFF. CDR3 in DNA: TGTGCCATCACGGCGGGAGAGTACAATGAGCAGTTCTTC.

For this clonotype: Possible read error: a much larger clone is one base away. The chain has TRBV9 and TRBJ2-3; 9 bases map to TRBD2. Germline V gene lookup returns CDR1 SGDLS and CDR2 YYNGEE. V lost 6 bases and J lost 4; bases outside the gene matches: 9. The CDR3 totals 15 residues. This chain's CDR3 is CASTAAGGKADTQYF. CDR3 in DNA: TGTGCCAGCACCGCAGCGGGAGGAAAGGCAGATACGCAGTATTTT.

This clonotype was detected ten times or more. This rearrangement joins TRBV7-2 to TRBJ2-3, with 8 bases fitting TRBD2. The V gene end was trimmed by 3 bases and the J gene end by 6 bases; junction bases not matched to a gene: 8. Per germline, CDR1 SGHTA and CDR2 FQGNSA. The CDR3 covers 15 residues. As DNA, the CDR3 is TGTGCCAGCAGCTTTGGGAGCGGGAGTTTTGATACGCAGTATTTT. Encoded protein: CASSFGSGSFDTQYF.

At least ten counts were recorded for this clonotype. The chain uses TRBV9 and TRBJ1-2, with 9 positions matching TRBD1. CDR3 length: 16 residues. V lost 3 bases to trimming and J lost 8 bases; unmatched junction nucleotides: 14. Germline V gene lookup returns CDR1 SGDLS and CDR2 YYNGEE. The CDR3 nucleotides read TGTGCCAGCAGCGGAGGGACAGGGTTTATGGCTGGCGGCTACACCTTC. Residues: CASSGGTGFMAGGYTF.

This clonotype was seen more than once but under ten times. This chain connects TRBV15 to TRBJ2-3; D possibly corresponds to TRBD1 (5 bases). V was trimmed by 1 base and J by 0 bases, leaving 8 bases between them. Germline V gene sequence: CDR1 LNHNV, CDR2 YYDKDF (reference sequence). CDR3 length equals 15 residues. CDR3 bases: TGTGCCACCAGCAGAGGGACAACTAGCACAGATACGCAGTATTTT. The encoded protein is CATSRGTTSTDTQYF. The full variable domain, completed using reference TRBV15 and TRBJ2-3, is DAMVIQNPRYQVTQFGKPVTLSCSQTLNHNVMYWYQQKSSQAPKLLFHYYDKDFNNEADTPDNFQSRRPNTSFCFLDIRSPGLGDTAMYLCATSRGTTSTDTQYFGPGTRLTVL.

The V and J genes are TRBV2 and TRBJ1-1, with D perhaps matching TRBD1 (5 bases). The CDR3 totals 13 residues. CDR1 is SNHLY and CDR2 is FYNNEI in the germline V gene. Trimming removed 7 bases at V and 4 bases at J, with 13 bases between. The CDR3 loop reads CASMRDGGTEAFF. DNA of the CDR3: TGTGCCAGCATGCGGGACGGCGGCACTGAAGCTTTCTTT.

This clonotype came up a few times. CDR3 in DNA: TGTGCCAGCAGTGGACGACTAGCGGGAAGTGAGACCCAGTACTTC. Protein: CASSGRLAGSETQYF. The genes are TRBV2 and TRBJ2-5, with TRBD2 matching 11 bases. The CDR3 spans 15 residues. Germline-derived CDR1 and CDR2 are SNHLY and FYNNEI. Losses at the gene ends were 4 bases for V and 5 bases for J; bases not matched to a gene: 6.

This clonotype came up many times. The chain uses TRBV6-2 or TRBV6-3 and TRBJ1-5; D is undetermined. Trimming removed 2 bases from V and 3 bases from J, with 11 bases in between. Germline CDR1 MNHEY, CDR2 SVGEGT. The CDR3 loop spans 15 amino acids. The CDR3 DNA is TGTGCCAGCAGTTACGGTTCCCGCCCCAATCAGCCCCAGCATTTT. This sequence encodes CASSYGSRPNQPQHF.

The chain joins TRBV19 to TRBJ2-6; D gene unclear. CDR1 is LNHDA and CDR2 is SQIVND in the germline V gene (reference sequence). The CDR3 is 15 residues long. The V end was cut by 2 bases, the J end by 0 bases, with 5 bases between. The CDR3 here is CASSIKTSGANVLTF. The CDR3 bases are TGTGCCAGTAGTATAAAGACCTCTGGGGCCAACGTCCTGACTTTC.

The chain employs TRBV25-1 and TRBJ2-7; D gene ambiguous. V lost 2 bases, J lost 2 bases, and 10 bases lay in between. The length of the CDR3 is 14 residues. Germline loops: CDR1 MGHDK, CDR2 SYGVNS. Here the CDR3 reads CASSEKGSTYEQYF. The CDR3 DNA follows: TGTGCCAGCAGTGAAAAGGGTAGCACCTACGAGCAGTACTTC.

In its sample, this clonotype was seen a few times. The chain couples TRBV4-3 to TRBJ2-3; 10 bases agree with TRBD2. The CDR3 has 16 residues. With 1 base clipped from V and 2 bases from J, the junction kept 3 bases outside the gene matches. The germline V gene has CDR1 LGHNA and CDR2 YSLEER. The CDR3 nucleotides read TGCGCCAGCAGCCAAGGGACTAGCGGATTCACAGATACGCAGTATTTT. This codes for CASSQGTSGFTDTQYF.

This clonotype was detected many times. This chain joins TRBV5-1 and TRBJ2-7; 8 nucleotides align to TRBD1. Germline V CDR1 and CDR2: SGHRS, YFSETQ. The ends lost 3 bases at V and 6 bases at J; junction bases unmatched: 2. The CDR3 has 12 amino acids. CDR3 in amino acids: CASSYGQGEQYF. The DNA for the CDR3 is TGCGCCAGCAGCTACGGACAGGGCGAGCAGTACTTC.

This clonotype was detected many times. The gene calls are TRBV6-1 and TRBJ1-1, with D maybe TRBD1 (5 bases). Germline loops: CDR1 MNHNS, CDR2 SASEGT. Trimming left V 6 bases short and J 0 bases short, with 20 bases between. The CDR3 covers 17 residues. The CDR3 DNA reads TGTGCCAGCAGGCGTGTACAGACAGCGAAAATGAACACTGAAGCTTTCTTT. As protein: CASRRVQTAKMNTEAFF.

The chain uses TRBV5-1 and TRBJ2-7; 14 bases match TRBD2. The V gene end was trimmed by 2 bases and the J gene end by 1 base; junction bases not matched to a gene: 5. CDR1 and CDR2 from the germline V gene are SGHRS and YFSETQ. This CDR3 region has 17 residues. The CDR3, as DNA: TGCGCCAGCAGCTTCGGACTAGCGGGAGGTTTTTCCTACGAGCAGTACTTC. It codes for CASSFGLAGGFSYEQYF.

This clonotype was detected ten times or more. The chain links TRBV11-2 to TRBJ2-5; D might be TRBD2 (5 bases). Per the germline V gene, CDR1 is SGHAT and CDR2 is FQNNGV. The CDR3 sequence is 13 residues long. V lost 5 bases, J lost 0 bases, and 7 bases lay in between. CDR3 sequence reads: CASSPDYQETQYF. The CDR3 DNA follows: TGTGCCAGCAGCCCGGACTACCAAGAGACCCAGTACTTC. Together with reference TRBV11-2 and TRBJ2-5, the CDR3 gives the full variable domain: EAGVAQSPRYKIIEKRQSVAFWCNPISGHATLYWYQQILGQGPKLLIQFQNNGVVDDSQLPKDRFSAERLKGVDSTLKIQPAKLEDSAVYLCASSPDYQETQYFGPGTRLLVL.

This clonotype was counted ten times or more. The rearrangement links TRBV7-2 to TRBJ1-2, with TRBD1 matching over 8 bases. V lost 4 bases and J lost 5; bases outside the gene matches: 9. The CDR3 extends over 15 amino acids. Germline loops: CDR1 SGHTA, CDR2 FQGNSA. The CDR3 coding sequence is TGTGCCAGCAGCTCCAGGACACAGGGGGGGTATGGCTACACCTTC. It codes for CASSSRTQGGYGYTF.

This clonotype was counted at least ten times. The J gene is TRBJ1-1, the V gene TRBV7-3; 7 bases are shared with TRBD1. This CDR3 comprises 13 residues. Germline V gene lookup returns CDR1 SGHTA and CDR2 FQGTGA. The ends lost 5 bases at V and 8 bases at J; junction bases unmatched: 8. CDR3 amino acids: CASSGTGTAEAFF. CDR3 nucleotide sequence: TGTGCCAGCAGCGGGACCGGGACAGCAGAAGCTTTCTTT.

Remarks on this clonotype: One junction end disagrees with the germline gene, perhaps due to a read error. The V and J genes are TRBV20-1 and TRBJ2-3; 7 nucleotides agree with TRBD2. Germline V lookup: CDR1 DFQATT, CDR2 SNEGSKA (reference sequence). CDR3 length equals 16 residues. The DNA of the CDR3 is TGCAGTGCTGGAGATTTGGGAACTAGCGCCCTTGATACGCAGTATTTT. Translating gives CSAGDLGTSALDTQYF.

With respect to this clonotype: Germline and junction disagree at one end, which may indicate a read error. CDR3 DNA: TGTGCCAGCGGATCGTATGAAAAACCGTTTTTT. It yields the protein CASGSYEKPFF. The chain carries TRBV7-9 and TRBJ1-4, with D uncertain. The CDR3 runs to 11 residues. Germline CDR1 SEHNR, CDR2 FQNEAQ (reference sequence).